These T cell receptor beta chains were read from a single sample in a study of shared clonotypes between healthy human individuals. Using immunoSEQ multiplex PCR, the repertoire was profiled, and TCRdb retains in-frame clones only, with some absent. The repertoire consists of fewer than 2.5 million clones, with 90% to 95% occurring once and the leading ten covering roughly 0.39%. The sequenced sample was naive CD4+ T cells from PBMCs. The receptor source for this set is a young man in good health. Some clones in this sample may be carry-over from other donors' samples. Both conserved end residues are part of each CDR3. Fields, in order: V gene, D gene, CDR3 protein. A D gene is named only where the DNA matches it firmly.

v_call: TRBV11-1; d_call: .; cdr3_aa: CASSRSGNTEAFF
v_call: TRBV5-1; d_call: .; cdr3_aa: CASSLTPGRDIQYF
v_call: TRBV28; d_call: TRBD1; cdr3_aa: CASPVPGQGHYGYTF
v_call: TRBV29-1; d_call: TRBD1; cdr3_aa: CSVGTGSRKLFF
v_call: TRBV7-3; d_call: .; cdr3_aa: CASSLQQLDTQYF
v_call: TRBV18; d_call: .; cdr3_aa: CASSPAGGETQYF
v_call: TRBV29-1; d_call: .; cdr3_aa: CSVEFRVGSTEAFF
v_call: TRBV5-6; d_call: TRBD1; cdr3_aa: CASSSLGQGRNTGELFF
v_call: TRBV10-3; d_call: .; cdr3_aa: CAIRSSSTDTQYF
v_call: TRBV28; d_call: .; cdr3_aa: CASSPSGHSNQPQHF
v_call: TRBV27; d_call: .; cdr3_aa: CASRRDFTLSSYEQYF
v_call: TRBV7-3; d_call: .; cdr3_aa: CASSLTGSNADTQYF
v_call: TRBV19; d_call: .; cdr3_aa: CASSIMSGQVYEQYF
v_call: TRBV5-1; d_call: TRBD1; cdr3_aa: CASSEGQGTPEAFF
v_call: TRBV5-1; d_call: .; cdr3_aa: CASSRGGTTGELFF
v_call: TRBV2; d_call: TRBD2; cdr3_aa: CASKGTSGGTGELFF
v_call: TRBV6-5; d_call: .; cdr3_aa: CASSFDQALGYTF
v_call: TRBV5-6; d_call: TRBD2; cdr3_aa: CASSSEGLAGNNEQFF
v_call: TRBV5-1; d_call: .; cdr3_aa: CASSLGGSLYNEQFF
v_call: TRBV28; d_call: .; cdr3_aa: CASSSPHYNQPQHF
v_call: TRBV19; d_call: .; cdr3_aa: CASSINRRGVGNQPQHF
v_call: TRBV5-1; d_call: .; cdr3_aa: CASSLALPGGNTIYF
v_call: TRBV15; d_call: TRBD2; cdr3_aa: CATSKQREPYEQFF
v_call: TRBV21-1; d_call: .; cdr3_aa: CASSKGDIRRRGPSAKNIQYF
v_call: TRBV5-1; d_call: .; cdr3_aa: CASRPVGVMNTEAFF
v_call: TRBV9; d_call: .; cdr3_aa: CASSDSRGTDTQYF
v_call: TRBV10-3; d_call: TRBD1; cdr3_aa: CAISSGTGDQPQHF
v_call: TRBV11-3; d_call: TRBD2; cdr3_aa: CASSPGRAGGPETQYF
v_call: TRBV6-5; d_call: .; cdr3_aa: CASRPSGGSGYGYTF
v_call: TRBV7-9; d_call: TRBD1; cdr3_aa: CASSFPRDRGVGNTIYF
v_call: TRBV15; d_call: TRBD2; cdr3_aa: CATSRDGGRAYEQYF
v_call: TRBV7-9; d_call: .; cdr3_aa: CASSSVETQYF
v_call: TRBV29-1; d_call: .; cdr3_aa: CSVERGWGDRWASGVTNEQFF